Included here is one T cell receptor beta chain sequence, with context. TCRdb re-called the 5' RACE reads with MiXCR, one entry per CDR3 protein. The table has a few hundred thousand distinct CDR3 sequences, over 15% seen once; the top ten hold around 32%. The data derive from a study of CD8 T cells in ankylosing spondylitis. The source is a male donor with ankylosing spondylitis or in good health (not recorded which). Sequencing was performed on blood, either unsorted or a sorted T cell fraction (not recorded which).

The CDR3 DNA follows: TGCGCCAGCAGCGGCGGGACTCCCCTGGGGGGTGAGCAGTTCTTC. This sequence encodes CASSGGTPLGGEQFF. The rearrangement uses TRBV5-1 and TRBJ2-1, with D possibly being TRBD2 (6 bases). Per germline, CDR1 SGHRS and CDR2 YFSETQ. Trimming removed 4 bases from V and 9 bases from J, with 20 bases in between. The CDR3 totals 15 residues.